This is a list of T cell receptor beta chains from one sample in a study of post-analysis software for immune sequencing data. Using its own MiXCR run on the PCR reads, TCRdb lists one record per CDR3 protein. This sample has some 690,000 distinct CDR3 sequences; 30% occur once, and the top ten carry roughly 0.53%. The sample taken for sequencing was blood. Source of these receptors: a girl aged 5 to 17 with multiple sclerosis. Each CDR3 is given with its conserved first and last residue. A D gene is named only where the DNA matches it firmly. Size is omitted from some rows. Given values are once, few, many or a class for expanded clones.

d_gene: NA; abundance: many; j_gene: TRBJ2-1; v_gene: TRBV14; CDR3aa: CASSQGVYNEQFF; CDR3nt: TGTGCCAGCAGCCAAGGCGTGTACAATGAGCAGTTCTTC
d_gene: TRBD1; abundance: NA; j_gene: TRBJ2-3; v_gene: TRBV6-6; CDR3aa: CASSTIDRGSTDTQYF; CDR3nt: TGTGCCAGCAGTACTATTGACAGGGGTAGCACAGATACGCAGTATTTT
d_gene: NA; abundance: NA; j_gene: TRBJ2-7; v_gene: TRBV4-3; CDR3aa: CASSPRVADEQYF; CDR3nt: TGCGCCAGCAGCCCCCGGGTAGCAGACGAGCAGTACTTC
d_gene: NA; abundance: few; j_gene: TRBJ2-6; v_gene: TRBV5-1; CDR3aa: CASSSSASGANVLTF; CDR3nt: TGCGCCAGCAGCTCTTCAGCTTCTGGGGCCAACGTCCTGACTTTC
d_gene: NA; abundance: few; j_gene: TRBJ2-3; v_gene: TRBV20-1; CDR3aa: CSARVGGLYTDTQYF; CDR3nt: TGCAGTGCTAGAGTTGGCGGGTTATACACAGATACGCAGTATTTT
d_gene: NA; abundance: NA; j_gene: TRBJ2-7; v_gene: TRBV7-2; CDR3aa: CASSSDYYEQYF; CDR3nt: TGTGCCAGCAGCTCAGACTACTACGAGCAGTACTTC
d_gene: TRBD1; abundance: NA; j_gene: TRBJ2-1; v_gene: TRBV12-3/TRBV12-4; CDR3aa: CASRGRTGGVDEQFF; CDR3nt: TGTGCCAGCAGGGGAAGGACAGGGGGCGTGGATGAGCAGTTCTTC
d_gene: TRBD2; abundance: few; j_gene: TRBJ2-5; v_gene: TRBV6-6; CDR3aa: CASSYSPGASGQETQYF; CDR3nt: TGTGCCAGCAGTTACTCCCCAGGCGCTAGCGGACAAGAGACCCAGTACTTC
d_gene: TRBD1; abundance: few; j_gene: TRBJ1-1; v_gene: TRBV3-1; CDR3aa: CASSRNPGTGRTEAFF; CDR3nt: TGTGCCAGCAGTCGAAACCCCGGGACAGGGAGGACTGAAGCTTTCTTT
d_gene: NA; abundance: NA; j_gene: TRBJ2-3; v_gene: TRBV7-2; CDR3aa: CASSLDISFTDTQYF; CDR3nt: TGTGCCAGCAGCTTAGATATATCCTTCACAGATACGCAGTATTTT
d_gene: NA; abundance: NA; j_gene: TRBJ2-3; v_gene: TRBV15; CDR3aa: CATKVTASTDTQYF; CDR3nt: TGTGCCACCAAGGTAACAGCTAGCACAGATACGCAGTATTTT
d_gene: TRBD1; abundance: NA; j_gene: TRBJ1-4; v_gene: TRBV5-6; CDR3aa: CASSLLQGANEKLFF; CDR3nt: TGTGCCAGCAGTTTACTACAGGGGGCTAATGAAAAACTGTTTTTT
d_gene: NA; abundance: NA; j_gene: TRBJ2-5; v_gene: TRBV2; CDR3aa: CASRDLGTQYF; CDR3nt: TGTGCCAGCAGGGATTTGGGGACCCAGTACTTC
d_gene: NA; abundance: NA; j_gene: TRBJ2-4; v_gene: TRBV7-2; CDR3aa: CASSSRWGAWFQYF; CDR3nt: TGTGCCAGCAGCTCAAGGTGGGGCGCCTGGTTTCAGTACTTC
d_gene: NA; abundance: NA; j_gene: TRBJ2-3; v_gene: TRBV7-9; CDR3aa: CASNHYDGDTRYF; CDR3nt: TGTGCCAGCAACCACTACGATGGAGATACGCGGTATTTT
d_gene: NA; abundance: NA; j_gene: TRBJ2-5; v_gene: TRBV12-3/TRBV12-4; CDR3aa: CASSLAPQGRETQYF; CDR3nt: TGTGCCAGCAGTTTAGCGCCGCAGGGGCGGGAGACCCAGTACTTC
d_gene: TRBD1; abundance: few; j_gene: TRBJ2-5; v_gene: TRBV5-4; CDR3aa: CASSTQGAGETQYF; CDR3nt: TGTGCCAGCAGCACCCAGGGGGCGGGGGAGACCCAGTACTTC
d_gene: TRBD1; abundance: NA; j_gene: TRBJ2-1; v_gene: TRBV10-3; CDR3aa: CAIRAGTANNEQFF; CDR3nt: TGTGCCATCAGGGCCGGGACAGCAAACAATGAGCAGTTCTTC
d_gene: TRBD2; abundance: few; j_gene: TRBJ2-7; v_gene: TRBV7-2; CDR3aa: CASSLRRVSGTQIYEQYF; CDR3nt: TGTGCCAGCAGCTTACGTCGGGTTAGCGGGACCCAAATTTACGAGCAGTACTTC
d_gene: NA; abundance: NA; j_gene: TRBJ1-2; v_gene: TRBV29-1; CDR3aa: CSATAADRGYTF; CDR3nt: TGCAGCGCGACCGCGGCTGACCGTGGCTACACCTTC
d_gene: NA; abundance: many; j_gene: TRBJ2-5; v_gene: TRBV29-1; CDR3aa: CSVEEGSETQYF; CDR3nt: TGCAGCGTTGAAGAAGGGTCCGAGACCCAGTACTTC
d_gene: NA; abundance: NA; j_gene: TRBJ2-1; v_gene: TRBV12-3/TRBV12-4; CDR3aa: CASTQDPGGSNEQFF; CDR3nt: TGTGCCAGCACTCAAGACCCAGGGGGGTCTAATGAGCAGTTCTTC
d_gene: NA; abundance: few; j_gene: TRBJ1-4; v_gene: TRBV15; CDR3aa: CATSWIRGWDEKLFF; CDR3nt: TGTGCCACCAGCTGGATCCGGGGGTGGGACGAAAAACTGTTTTTT
d_gene: NA; abundance: few; j_gene: TRBJ1-1; v_gene: TRBV7-9; CDR3aa: CASSLAQGAEAFF; CDR3nt: TGTGCCAGCAGCTTAGCCCAGGGCGCTGAAGCTTTCTTT
d_gene: TRBD1; abundance: NA; j_gene: TRBJ2-3; v_gene: TRBV27; CDR3aa: CASRRPGTGEGTQYF; CDR3nt: TGTGCCAGCCGCCGCCCCGGGACAGGGGAGGGTACGCAGTATTTT
d_gene: NA; abundance: few; j_gene: TRBJ2-7; v_gene: TRBV20-1; CDR3aa: CSASRGRNNEQYF; CDR3nt: TGCAGTGCTAGTCGGGGAAGGAACAACGAGCAGTACTTC
d_gene: NA; abundance: NA; j_gene: TRBJ2-7; v_gene: TRBV9; CDR3aa: CASSAGGSGTSTEQYF; CDR3nt: TGTGCCAGCAGCGCCGGGGGATCTGGGACTTCGACCGAGCAGTACTTC
d_gene: NA; abundance: NA; j_gene: TRBJ1-4; v_gene: TRBV5-6; CDR3aa: CASSLARREKLFF; CDR3nt: TGTGCCAGCAGCTTGGCCCGCAGGGAAAAACTGTTTTTT
d_gene: TRBD1; abundance: many; j_gene: TRBJ2-5; v_gene: TRBV20-1; CDR3aa: CSARPTGGETQYF; CDR3nt: TGCAGTGCTAGACCGACAGGGGGAGAGACCCAGTACTTC
d_gene: NA; abundance: NA; j_gene: TRBJ2-1; v_gene: TRBV2; CDR3aa: CATGDPRDEQFF; CDR3nt: TGTGCCACGGGGGACCCAAGGGATGAGCAGTTCTTC
d_gene: TRBD2; abundance: NA; j_gene: TRBJ2-1; v_gene: TRBV6-5; CDR3aa: CASSYSGREKGNEQFF; CDR3nt: TGTGCCAGCAGTTACTCTGGGCGGGAGAAAGGCAATGAGCAGTTCTTC
d_gene: TRBD1; abundance: few; j_gene: TRBJ1-2; v_gene: TRBV20-1; CDR3aa: CSAGQGANYGYTF; CDR3nt: TGCAGTGCTGGGCAGGGGGCGAACTATGGCTACACCTTC
d_gene: NA; abundance: few; j_gene: TRBJ2-1; v_gene: TRBV15; CDR3aa: CATPGSGDPYNEQFF; CDR3nt: TGTGCCACCCCAGGGTCCGGAGACCCCTACAATGAGCAGTTCTTC
d_gene: NA; abundance: few; j_gene: TRBJ2-3; v_gene: TRBV7-9; CDR3aa: CASSRFPLTQYF; CDR3nt: TGTGCCAGCAGCCGATTCCCACTTACGCAGTATTTT
d_gene: NA; abundance: NA; j_gene: TRBJ2-3; v_gene: TRBV10-3; CDR3aa: CAILDRGRDTQYF; CDR3nt: TGTGCCATCTTAGACCGGGGGAGAGATACGCAGTATTTT
d_gene: NA; abundance: few; j_gene: TRBJ1-2; v_gene: TRBV3-1; CDR3aa: CASSPNGAGYGYTF; CDR3nt: TGTGCCAGCAGCCCCAACGGAGCTGGTTATGGCTACACCTTC
d_gene: TRBD1; abundance: NA; j_gene: TRBJ1-5; v_gene: TRBV7-2; CDR3aa: CASSADRGPHPQHF; CDR3nt: TGTGCCAGCAGCGCGGACAGGGGGCCTCACCCCCAGCATTTT
d_gene: TRBD1; abundance: NA; j_gene: TRBJ1-2; v_gene: TRBV7-2; CDR3aa: CASSLSSQGVNYGHTF; CDR3nt: TGTGCCAGCAGCTTAAGTTCCCAGGGGGTTAACTATGGCCACACCTTC
d_gene: NA; abundance: NA; j_gene: TRBJ2-5; v_gene: TRBV12-3/TRBV12-4; CDR3aa: CASSTTGGTETQYF; CDR3nt: TGTGCCAGCAGCACCACGGGCGGGACAGAGACCCAGTACTTC
d_gene: TRBD1; abundance: NA; j_gene: TRBJ2-7; v_gene: TRBV20-1; CDR3aa: CSAPDRAGYEQYF; CDR3nt: TGCAGTGCCCCGGACAGGGCCGGGTACGAGCAGTACTTC
d_gene: TRBD2; abundance: NA; j_gene: TRBJ2-7; v_gene: TRBV7-2; CDR3aa: CASSFTTSAAYEQYF; CDR3nt: TGTGCCAGCAGCTTTACCACTAGCGCGGCCTACGAGCAGTACTTC
d_gene: NA; abundance: few; j_gene: TRBJ1-1; v_gene: TRBV4-1; CDR3aa: CASSQDSGQYTEAFF; CDR3nt: TGCGCCAGCAGCCAGGACTCAGGACAGTACACTGAAGCTTTCTTT
d_gene: TRBD1; abundance: once; j_gene: TRBJ1-1; v_gene: TRBV11-2; CDR3aa: CASSSGTGLGNTEAFF; CDR3nt: TGTGCCAGCAGCTCCGGGACAGGGCTGGGGAACACTGAAGCTTTCTTT
d_gene: TRBD2; abundance: few; j_gene: TRBJ2-3; v_gene: TRBV29-1; CDR3aa: CSGTSGSGPDTQYF; CDR3nt: TGCAGCGGGACTAGCGGGAGTGGGCCAGATACGCAGTATTTT
d_gene: TRBD2; abundance: NA; j_gene: TRBJ2-7; v_gene: TRBV3-1; CDR3aa: CASSQSSTSGTYEQYF; CDR3nt: TGTGCCAGCAGCCAAAGCTCGACTAGCGGAACCTACGAGCAGTACTTC
d_gene: NA; abundance: NA; j_gene: TRBJ2-6; v_gene: TRBV7-2; CDR3aa: CAGSLGPRGANVLTF; CDR3nt: TGTGCCGGCAGCTTAGGACCGAGGGGGGCCAACGTCCTGACTTTC
d_gene: NA; abundance: NA; j_gene: TRBJ2-7; v_gene: TRBV24-1; CDR3aa: CATSEGAGGLNEQYF; CDR3nt: TGTGCCACCAGTGAGGGGGCTGGTGGTCTAAACGAGCAGTACTTC
d_gene: NA; abundance: few; j_gene: TRBJ1-2; v_gene: TRBV9; CDR3aa: CASSVDSPRGNYGYTF; CDR3nt: TGTGCCAGCAGCGTTGATAGTCCGCGGGGAAACTATGGCTACACCTTC
d_gene: NA; abundance: few; j_gene: TRBJ1-1; v_gene: TRBV27; CDR3aa: CASIPREKNTEAFF; CDR3nt: TGTGCCAGCATCCCCCGGGAAAAGAACACTGAAGCTTTCTTT